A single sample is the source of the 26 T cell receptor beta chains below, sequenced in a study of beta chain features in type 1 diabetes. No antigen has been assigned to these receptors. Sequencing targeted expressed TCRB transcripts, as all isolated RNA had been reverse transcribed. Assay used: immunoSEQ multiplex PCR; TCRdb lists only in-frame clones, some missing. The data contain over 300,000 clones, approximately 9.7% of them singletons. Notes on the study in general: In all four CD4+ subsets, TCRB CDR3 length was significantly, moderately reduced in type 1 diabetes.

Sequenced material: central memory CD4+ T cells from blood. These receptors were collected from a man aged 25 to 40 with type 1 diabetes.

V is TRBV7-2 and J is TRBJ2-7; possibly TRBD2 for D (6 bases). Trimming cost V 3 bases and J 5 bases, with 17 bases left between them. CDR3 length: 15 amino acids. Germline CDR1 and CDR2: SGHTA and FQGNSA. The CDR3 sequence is CASSFYLAVGDEQYF. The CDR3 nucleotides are TGTGCCAGCAGCTTTTACTTAGCGGTTGGGGACGAGCAGTACTTC.

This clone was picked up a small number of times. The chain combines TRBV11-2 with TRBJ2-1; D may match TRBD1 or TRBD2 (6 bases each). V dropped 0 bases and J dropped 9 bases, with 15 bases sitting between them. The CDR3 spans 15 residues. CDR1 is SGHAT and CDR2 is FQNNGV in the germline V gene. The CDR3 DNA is TGTGCCAGCAGCTTAGAAAGGGGGGCTGGGATTGAGCAGTTCTTC. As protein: CASSLERGAGIEQFF. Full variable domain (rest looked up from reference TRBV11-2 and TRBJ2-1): EAGVAQSPRYKIIEKRQSVAFWCNPISGHATLYWYQQILGQGPKLLIQFQNNGVVDDSQLPKDRFSAERLKGVDSTLKIQPAKLEDSAVYLCASSLERGAGIEQFFGPGTRLTVL.

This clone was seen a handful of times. The CDR3 nucleotides read TGTGCCTGGACCCCTGGCATGGGACAGCCCCAGCATTTT. As protein: CAWTPGMGQPQHF. The gene calls are TRBV30 and TRBJ1-5; the D is unclear. V gave up 4 bases and J gave up 7 bases, with 14 bases separating them. The V gene's germline CDR1 is GTSNPN and CDR2 SVGIG (reference sequence). The CDR3 spans 13 residues.

CDR3 bases: TGTGCCAGCAGTGGTACCACAGAGGCTGAAGCTTTCTTT. This encodes CASSGTTEAEAFF. V usage is TRBV2 and J usage is TRBJ1-1; no definite D call. This CDR3 has 13 amino acids. Trimming took 4 bases from V and 6 from J, leaving 12 bases between them. CDR1 is SNHLY, CDR2 FYNNEI, per germline.

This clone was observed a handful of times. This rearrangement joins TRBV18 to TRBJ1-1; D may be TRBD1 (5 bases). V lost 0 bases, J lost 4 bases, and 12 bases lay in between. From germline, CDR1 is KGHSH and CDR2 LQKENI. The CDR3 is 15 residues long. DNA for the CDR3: TGTGCCAGCTCACCACCGCGGGGGAAGGGCACTGAAGCTTTCTTT. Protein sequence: CASSPPRGKGTEAFF.

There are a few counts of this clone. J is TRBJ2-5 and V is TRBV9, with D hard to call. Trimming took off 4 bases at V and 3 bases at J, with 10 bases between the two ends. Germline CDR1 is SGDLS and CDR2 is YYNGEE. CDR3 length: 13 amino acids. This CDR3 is CASSPYYEETQYF. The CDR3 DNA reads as TGTGCCAGCAGCCCATACTACGAAGAGACCCAGTACTTC.

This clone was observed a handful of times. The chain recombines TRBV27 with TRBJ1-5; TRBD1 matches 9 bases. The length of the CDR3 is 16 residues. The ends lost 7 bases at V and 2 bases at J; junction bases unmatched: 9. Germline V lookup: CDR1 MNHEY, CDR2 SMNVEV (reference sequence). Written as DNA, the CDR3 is TGTGCCAGCAAACACTGGGACAGGGTAGGCAATCAGCCCCAGCATTTT. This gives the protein CASKHWDRVGNQPQHF.

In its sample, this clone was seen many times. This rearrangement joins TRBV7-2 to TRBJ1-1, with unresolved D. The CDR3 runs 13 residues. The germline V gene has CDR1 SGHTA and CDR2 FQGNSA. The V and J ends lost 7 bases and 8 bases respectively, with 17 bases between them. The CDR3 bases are TGTGCCAGCAACGTTGACCGGGGAGGGGAAGCTTTCTTT. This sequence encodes CASNVDRGGEAFF.

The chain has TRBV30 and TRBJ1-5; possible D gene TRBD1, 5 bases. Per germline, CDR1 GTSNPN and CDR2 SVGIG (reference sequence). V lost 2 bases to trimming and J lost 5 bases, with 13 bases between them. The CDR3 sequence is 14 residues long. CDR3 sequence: CAWSNPREDQPQHF. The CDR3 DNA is TGTGCCTGGAGTAACCCCAGGGAAGATCAGCCCCAGCATTTT.

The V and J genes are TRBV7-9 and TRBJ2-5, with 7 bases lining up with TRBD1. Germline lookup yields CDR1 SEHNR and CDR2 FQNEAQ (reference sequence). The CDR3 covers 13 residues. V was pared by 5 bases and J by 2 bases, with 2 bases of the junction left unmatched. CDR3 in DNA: TGTGCCAGCAGCCGGGGACAGCAAGAGACCCAGTACTTC. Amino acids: CASSRGQQETQYF.

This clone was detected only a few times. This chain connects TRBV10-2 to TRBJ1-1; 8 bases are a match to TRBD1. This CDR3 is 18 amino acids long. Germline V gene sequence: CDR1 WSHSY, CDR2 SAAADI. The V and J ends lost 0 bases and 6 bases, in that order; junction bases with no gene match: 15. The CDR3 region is CASSESMGQGALSAEAFF. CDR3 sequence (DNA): TGCGCCAGCAGTGAGTCTATGGGGCAGGGGGCGCTATCCGCTGAAGCTTTCTTT.

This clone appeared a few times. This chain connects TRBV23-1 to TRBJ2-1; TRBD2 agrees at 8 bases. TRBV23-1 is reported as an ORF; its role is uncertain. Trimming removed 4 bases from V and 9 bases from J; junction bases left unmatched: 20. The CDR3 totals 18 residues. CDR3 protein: CASSRPTTGTSIFSEQFF. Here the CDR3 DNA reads TGCGCCAGCAGTCGACCAACCACCGGGACTAGTATCTTCAGTGAGCAGTTCTTC.

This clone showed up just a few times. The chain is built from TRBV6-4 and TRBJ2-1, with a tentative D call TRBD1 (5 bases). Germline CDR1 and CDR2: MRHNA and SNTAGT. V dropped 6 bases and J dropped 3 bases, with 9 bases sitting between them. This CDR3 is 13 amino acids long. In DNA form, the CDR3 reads TGTGCCAGCAGACCTGGACACTACAATGAGCAGTTCTTC. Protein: CASRPGHYNEQFF.

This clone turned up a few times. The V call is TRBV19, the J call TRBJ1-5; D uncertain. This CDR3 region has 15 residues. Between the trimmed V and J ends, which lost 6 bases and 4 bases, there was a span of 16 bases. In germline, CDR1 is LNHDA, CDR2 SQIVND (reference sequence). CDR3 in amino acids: CASSTSPAGNQPQHF. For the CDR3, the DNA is TGTGCCAGTAGCACCTCACCCGCGGGAAATCAGCCCCAGCATTTT.

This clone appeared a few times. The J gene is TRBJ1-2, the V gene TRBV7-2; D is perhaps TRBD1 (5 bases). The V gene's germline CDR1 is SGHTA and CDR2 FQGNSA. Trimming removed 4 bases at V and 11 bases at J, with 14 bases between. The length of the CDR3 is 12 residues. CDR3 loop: CASSSRVSGYTF. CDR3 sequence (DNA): TGTGCCAGCAGCTCAAGGGTGTCAGGGTACACCTTC.

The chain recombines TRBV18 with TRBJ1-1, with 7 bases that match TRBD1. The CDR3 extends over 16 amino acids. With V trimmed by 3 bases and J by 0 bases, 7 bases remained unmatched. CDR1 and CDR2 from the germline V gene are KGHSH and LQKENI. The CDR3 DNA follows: TGTGCCAGCTCACCCCTACAGGGGACTGTGAACACTGAAGCTTTCTTT. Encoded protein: CASSPLQGTVNTEAFF.

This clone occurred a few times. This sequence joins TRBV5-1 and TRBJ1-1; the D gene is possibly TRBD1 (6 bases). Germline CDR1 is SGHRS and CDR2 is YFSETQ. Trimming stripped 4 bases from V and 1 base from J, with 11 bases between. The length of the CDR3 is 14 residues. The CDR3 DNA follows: TGCGCCAGCAGCCTCTCGACAGGGAACACTGAAGCTTTCTTT. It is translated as CASSLSTGNTEAFF.

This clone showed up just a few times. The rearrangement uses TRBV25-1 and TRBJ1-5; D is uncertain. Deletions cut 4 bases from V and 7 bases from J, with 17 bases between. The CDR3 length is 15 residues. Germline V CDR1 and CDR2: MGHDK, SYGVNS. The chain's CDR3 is CASSGRGEGRQPQHF. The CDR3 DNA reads TGTGCCAGCAGTGGACGTGGAGAGGGTCGCCAGCCCCAGCATTTT.

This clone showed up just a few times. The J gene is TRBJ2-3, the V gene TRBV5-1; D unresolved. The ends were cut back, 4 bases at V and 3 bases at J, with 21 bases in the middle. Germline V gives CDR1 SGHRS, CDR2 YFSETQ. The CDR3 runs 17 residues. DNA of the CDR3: TGCGCCAGCAGCCCATCTGTGCCAGCCCGGCCGACAGATACGCAGTATTTT. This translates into CASSPSVPARPTDTQYF.

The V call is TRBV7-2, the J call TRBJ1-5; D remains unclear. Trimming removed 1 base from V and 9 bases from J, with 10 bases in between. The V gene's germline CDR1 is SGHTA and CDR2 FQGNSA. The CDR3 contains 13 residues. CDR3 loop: CASSLGEGGPQHF. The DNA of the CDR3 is TGTGCCAGCAGCTTAGGAGAGGGCGGGCCCCAGCATTTT.

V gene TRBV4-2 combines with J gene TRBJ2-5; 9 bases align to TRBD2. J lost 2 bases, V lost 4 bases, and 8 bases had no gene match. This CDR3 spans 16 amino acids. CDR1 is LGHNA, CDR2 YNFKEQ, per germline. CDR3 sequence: CASSLGAGGGQETQYF. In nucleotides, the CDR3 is TGTGCCAGCAGCCTTGGAGCGGGGGGAGGGCAAGAGACCCAGTACTTC.

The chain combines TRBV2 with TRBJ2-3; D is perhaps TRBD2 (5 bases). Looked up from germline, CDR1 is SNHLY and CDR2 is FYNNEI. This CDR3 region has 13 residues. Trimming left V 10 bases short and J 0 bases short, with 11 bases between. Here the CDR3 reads CAIGSGSTDTQYF. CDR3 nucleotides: TGTGCCATCGGTTCGGGGAGCACAGATACGCAGTATTTT.

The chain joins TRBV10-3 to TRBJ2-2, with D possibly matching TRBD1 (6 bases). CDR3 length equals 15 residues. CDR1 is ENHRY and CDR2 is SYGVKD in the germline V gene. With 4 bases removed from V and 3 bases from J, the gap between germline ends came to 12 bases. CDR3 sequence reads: CAISGSKGDTGELFF. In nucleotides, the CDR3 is TGTGCCATCAGTGGGTCAAAGGGGGACACCGGGGAGCTGTTTTTT.

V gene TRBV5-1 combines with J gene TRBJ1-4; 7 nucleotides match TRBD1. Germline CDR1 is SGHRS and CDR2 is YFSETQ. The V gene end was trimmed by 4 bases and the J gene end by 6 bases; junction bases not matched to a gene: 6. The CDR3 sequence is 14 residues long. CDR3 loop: CASSQTGNDEKLFF. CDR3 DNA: TGCGCCAGCAGCCAGACAGGGAATGATGAAAAACTGTTTTTT.

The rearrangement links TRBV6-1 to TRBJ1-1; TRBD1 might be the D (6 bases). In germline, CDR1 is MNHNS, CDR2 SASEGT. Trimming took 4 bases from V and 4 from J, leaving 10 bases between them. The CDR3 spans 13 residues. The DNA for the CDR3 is TGTGCCAGCAGTGTGGGCAGGGGCACTGAAGCTTTCTTT. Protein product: CASSVGRGTEAFF.

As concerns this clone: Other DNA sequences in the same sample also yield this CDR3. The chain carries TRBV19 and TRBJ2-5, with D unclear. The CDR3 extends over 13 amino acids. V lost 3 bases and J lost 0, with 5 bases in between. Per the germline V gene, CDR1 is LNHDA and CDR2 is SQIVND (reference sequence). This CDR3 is CASSIRDQETQYF. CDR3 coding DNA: TGTGCCAGTAGTATCCGGGACCAAGAGACCCAGTACTTC.